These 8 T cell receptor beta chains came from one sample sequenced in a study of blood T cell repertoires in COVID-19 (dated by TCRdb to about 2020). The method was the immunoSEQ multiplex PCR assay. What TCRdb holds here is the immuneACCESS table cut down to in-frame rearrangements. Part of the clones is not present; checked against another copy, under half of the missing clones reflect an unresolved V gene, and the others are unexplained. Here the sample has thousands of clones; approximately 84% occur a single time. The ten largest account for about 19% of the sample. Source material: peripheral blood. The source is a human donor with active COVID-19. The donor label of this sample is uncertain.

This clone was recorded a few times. CDR3 DNA sequence: TGTGCCAGCAGTTTATCAAGGGGGTACGGCGGGGAGCTGTTTTTT. It yields the protein CASSLSRGYGGELFF. The J gene is TRBJ2-2, the V gene TRBV28; D possibly corresponds to TRBD1 (6 bases). The CDR3 is made up of 15 amino acids. V shed 1 base and J shed 7 bases, with 13 bases lying between them. The V gene's germline CDR1 is MDHEN and CDR2 SYDVKM.

Written as DNA, the CDR3 is TGTGCCTGGGCCGCGACAGGGCCTAATGAAAAACTGTTTTTT. Amino acid sequence: CAWAATGPNEKLFF. The V and J genes are TRBV30 and TRBJ1-4, with 7 nucleotides matching TRBD1. Germline V lookup: CDR1 GTSNPN, CDR2 SVGIG (reference sequence). This CDR3 has 14 amino acids. The J segment lost 3 bases and the V segment lost 5 bases, leaving 6 bases of the junction unmatched.

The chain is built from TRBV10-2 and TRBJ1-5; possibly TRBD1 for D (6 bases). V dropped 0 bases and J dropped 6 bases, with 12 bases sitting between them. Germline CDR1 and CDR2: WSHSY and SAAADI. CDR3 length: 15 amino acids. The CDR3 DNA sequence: TGCGCCAGCAGTGAGTCTGGGACAATGAGTCAGCCCCAGCATTTT. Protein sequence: CASSESGTMSQPQHF.

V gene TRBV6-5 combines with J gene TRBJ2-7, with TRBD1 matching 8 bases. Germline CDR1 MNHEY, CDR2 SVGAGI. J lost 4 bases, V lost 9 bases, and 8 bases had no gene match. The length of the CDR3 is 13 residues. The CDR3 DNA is TGTGCCAGTTCGAGGACAGGGCCATACGAGCAGTACTTC. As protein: CASSRTGPYEQYF.

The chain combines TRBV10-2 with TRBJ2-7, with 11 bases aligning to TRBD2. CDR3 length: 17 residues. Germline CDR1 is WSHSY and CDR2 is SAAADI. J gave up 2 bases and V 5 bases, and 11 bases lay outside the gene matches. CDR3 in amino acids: CASSLGTTSGIPYEQYF. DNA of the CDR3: TGCGCCAGCAGTCTGGGGACGACTAGCGGGATCCCCTACGAGCAGTACTTC.

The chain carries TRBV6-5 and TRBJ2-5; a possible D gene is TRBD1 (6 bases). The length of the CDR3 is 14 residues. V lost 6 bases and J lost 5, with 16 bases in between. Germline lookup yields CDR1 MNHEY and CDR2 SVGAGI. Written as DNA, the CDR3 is TGTGCCAGCAGCAAAGGGGGACGGCGGGAGACCCAGTACTTC. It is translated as CASSKGGRRETQYF.

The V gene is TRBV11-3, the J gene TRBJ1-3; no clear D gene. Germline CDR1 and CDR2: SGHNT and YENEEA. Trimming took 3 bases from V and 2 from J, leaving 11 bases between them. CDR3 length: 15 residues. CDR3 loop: CASSLSGRPGNTIYF. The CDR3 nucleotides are TGTGCCAGCAGCTTGTCTGGCCGCCCTGGAAACACCATATATTTT.

Here the CDR3 reads CASSSQAGQDGYTF. The CDR3 DNA is TGCGCCAGCAGCTCCCAGGCGGGGCAGGATGGCTACACCTTC. The rearrangement links TRBV5-1 to TRBJ1-2; possible D gene TRBD1, 5 bases. This CDR3 has 14 residues. Trimming pared 3 bases from V and 6 bases from J, leaving 15 bases between. Germline CDR1 and CDR2: SGHRS and YFSETQ.